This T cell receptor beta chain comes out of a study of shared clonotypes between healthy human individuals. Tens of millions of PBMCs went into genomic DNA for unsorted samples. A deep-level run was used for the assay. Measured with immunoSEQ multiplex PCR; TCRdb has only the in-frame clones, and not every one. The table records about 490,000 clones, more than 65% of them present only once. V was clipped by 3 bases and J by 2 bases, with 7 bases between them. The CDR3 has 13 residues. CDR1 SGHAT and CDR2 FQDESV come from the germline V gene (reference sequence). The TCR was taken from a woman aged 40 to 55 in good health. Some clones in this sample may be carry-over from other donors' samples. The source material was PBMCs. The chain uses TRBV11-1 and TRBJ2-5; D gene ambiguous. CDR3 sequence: CASSLGLQETQYF. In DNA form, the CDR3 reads TGTGCCAGCAGCTTGGGGTTACAAGAGACCCAGTACTTC. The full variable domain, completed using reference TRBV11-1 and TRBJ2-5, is EAEVAQSPRYKITEKSQAVAFWCDPISGHATLYWYRQILGQGPELLVQFQDESVVDDSQLPKDRFSAERLKGVDSTLKIQPAELGDSAMYLCASSLGLQETQYFGPGTRLLVL.